What follows are 20 T cell receptor beta chains derived from one specimen sequenced in a study of regulatory T cells in long-lasting Graves disease. For TCR beta, libraries came from iRepertoire HTBI primers and Arm-PCR of CDR3 regions. TCRdb itself ran the multiplex PCR reads through MiXCR, one entry per CDR3 protein. The profile shows 350,000 to 500,000 distinct CDR3 sequences, about 15% of them singletons. Time point: newly diagnosed GD, antithyroid drugs for less than 3 months. PBMCs were the source of the RNA used for TCR sequencing. This sample also appeared in a second study, on T cells in Graves' hyperthyroidism and ophthalmopathy.

Sequenced here: peripheral blood mononuclear cells (PBMCs), sampled at new diagnosis, from a patient treated with antithyroid drugs. All receptors derive from a woman under 30 with Graves disease.

The rearrangement uses TRBV28 and TRBJ2-1, with 9 nucleotides matching TRBD1. This CDR3 has 15 amino acids. Germline assignment: CDR1 MDHEN and CDR2 SYDVKM. The junction had 9 bases not matched to a gene; V was cut back by 5 bases and J by 7 bases. The CDR3 spells CASSATGGAENEQFF. DNA of the CDR3: TGTGCCAGCAGTGCCACAGGGGGCGCCGAGAATGAGCAGTTCTTC.

This clonotype has at least ten counts. The chain has TRBV28 and TRBJ1-2; TRBD1 is a possible D gene (6 bases). Germline-derived CDR1 and CDR2 are MDHEN and SYDVKM. The germline V and J ends were trimmed by 5 bases and 3 bases, with 22 bases remaining between them. The CDR3 has 17 residues. The DNA of the CDR3 is TGTGCCAGCAGTCCCCTCGACAGGACCCTGCGTGACTATGGCTACACCTTC. Amino acid sequence: CASSPLDRTLRDYGYTF.

The CDR3 region has the DNA TGTGCCAGTAGTATTCAGCGGGGCACAAACACTGAAGCTTTCTTT. Residues: CASSIQRGTNTEAFF. V usage is TRBV19 and J usage is TRBJ1-1, with a possible D match to TRBD1 (5 bases). Germline V CDR1 and CDR2: LNHDA, SQIVND (reference sequence). The V end was cut by 3 bases, the J end by 2 bases, with 13 bases between. CDR3 length: 15 residues.

The chain has TRBV27 and TRBJ1-2, with 9 nucleotides matching TRBD1. The V gene end was trimmed by 5 bases and the J gene end by 4 bases; junction bases not matched to a gene: 2. Germline V gene sequence: CDR1 MNHEY, CDR2 SMNVEV (reference sequence). The CDR3 is 13 amino acids. CDR3 region: CASSGQGFYGYTF. The CDR3 DNA reads TGTGCCAGCAGTGGACAGGGGTTCTATGGCTACACCTTC.

As regards this clonotype: Relative to the germline gene, one junction end is altered; a read error may explain this. V gene TRBV11-1 combines with J gene TRBJ1-1; D is ambiguous. The CDR3 covers 13 residues. In germline, CDR1 is SGHAT, CDR2 FQDESV (reference sequence). In DNA form, the CDR3 reads TGTGCCAGCAGCCCCCAGACAAACACTGAATCTTTCTTC. Encoded protein: CASSPQTNTESFF.

In its sample, this clonotype was seen many times. This sequence joins TRBV6-1 and TRBJ2-7, with 9 bases lining up with TRBD1. Germline V gene data show CDR1 as MNHNS and CDR2 as SASEGT. V lost 5 bases and J lost 2; bases outside the gene matches: 10. This CDR3 is built from 16 residues. The CDR3, as DNA: TGTGCCAGCAGTCGGGTAATGGGGACAGGGACCTACGAGCAGTACTTC. Encoded protein: CASSRVMGTGTYEQYF.

This clonotype was observed a few times. V and J are TRBV27 and TRBJ2-2, with 10 positions matching TRBD2. CDR3 length equals 14 residues. V dropped 6 bases and J dropped 8; count of bases not matched to a gene: 6. Germline V gene data show CDR1 as MNHEY and CDR2 as SMNVEV (reference sequence). The CDR3 protein is CASSRRTSGGELFF. The CDR3 bases are TGTGCCAGCAGCCGCCGGACTAGCGGTGGGGAGCTGTTTTTT.

Notes on this clonotype: Just one base apart from a much larger clone, this may be a read error. The V gene is TRBV20-1, the J gene TRBJ2-7, with 7 bases identical to TRBD1. This CDR3 is 13 amino acids long. The V and J ends lost 0 bases and 9 bases, in that order; junction bases with no gene match: 8. Germline CDR1 is DFQATT and CDR2 is SNEGSKA (reference sequence). CDR3 residues: CSARDPDRRAQYF. The CDR3 DNA sequence: TGCAGTGCTAGAGATCCGGACAGGCGGGCGCAGTACTTC.

CDR3 loop: CASGRGPYGYTF. The CDR3 nucleotides are TGTGCCAGTGGCCGGGGTCCTTATGGCTACACCTTC. The chain joins TRBV19 to TRBJ1-2; D uncertain. The CDR3 runs to 12 residues. V gave up 8 bases and J gave up 5 bases, with 12 bases separating them. Per germline, CDR1 LNHDA and CDR2 SQIVND (reference sequence).

In this sample, this clonotype turned up many times. The chain carries TRBV9 and TRBJ2-1, with D possibly TRBD2 on 6 matching bases. CDR3 length equals 16 residues. The germline V and J ends were trimmed by 2 bases and 2 bases, with 14 bases remaining between them. Germline V CDR1 and CDR2: SGDLS, YYNGEE. CDR3 DNA sequence: TGTGCCAGCAGCGTCCTCCGGGAGACTCCCTACAATGAGCAGTTCTTC. It specifies CASSVLRETPYNEQFF.

This clonotype was seen ten or more times. CDR3: CASSQDTGTGVGNEQFF. The CDR3 region has the DNA TGTGCCAGCAGCCAAGATACCGGGACAGGGGTGGGCAATGAGCAGTTCTTC. The chain employs TRBV3-1 and TRBJ2-1, with 10 bases matching TRBD1. The germline gives CDR1 LGHDT, CDR2 YNNKEL (reference sequence). J gave up 6 bases and V 0 bases, and 8 bases lay outside the gene matches. The length of the CDR3 is 17 residues.

J is TRBJ1-3 and V is TRBV19; 8 bases fit TRBD1. The V gene's germline CDR1 is LNHDA and CDR2 SQIVND (reference sequence). CDR3 length: 15 residues. V trimming: 4 bases; J trimming: 3 bases; junction bases outside the gene matches: 5. The CDR3 nucleotides are TGTGCCAGTAGTACCTCAGGGGGCGGTGGAAACACCATATATTTT. Translating gives CASSTSGGGGNTIYF.

This clonotype was detected ten times or more. The chain carries TRBV7-2 and TRBJ2-7, with D unclear. Germline lookup yields CDR1 SGHTA and CDR2 FQGNSA. V shed 3 bases and J shed 6 bases, with 15 bases lying between them. This CDR3 has 14 amino acids. The CDR3 reads CASSFDETYSEQYF. The CDR3 coding sequence is TGTGCCAGCAGCTTTGACGAAACCTACTCCGAGCAGTACTTC.

V is TRBV28 and J is TRBJ2-7, with TRBD2 matching 14 bases. The V segment lost 6 bases and the J segment 6 bases; nucleotides outside the gene matches: 4. The CDR3 spans 14 residues. CDR1 MDHEN and CDR2 SYDVKM come from the germline V gene. The CDR3 nucleotides are TGTGCCAGCAGCCGGGGACTAGCGGGAGTCGAGCAGTACTTC. It is translated as CASSRGLAGVEQYF.

In its sample, this clonotype was seen a few times. The rearrangement joins TRBV20-1 to TRBJ2-1; 10 nucleotides match TRBD1. The CDR3 has 14 amino acids. The trim removed 6 bases at V and 7 bases at J, leaving 9 bases unmatched. CDR1 is DFQATT and CDR2 is SNEGSKA in the germline V gene (reference sequence). The CDR3 DNA reads TGCAGTGCCCTACCCGGGACAGGGGTTAATGAGCAGTTCTTC. It is translated as CSALPGTGVNEQFF.

V usage is TRBV24-1 and J usage is TRBJ2-5, with D tentatively TRBD1 or TRBD2 (5 bases each). CDR3 length equals 15 residues. V gave up 5 bases and J gave up 5 bases, with 17 bases separating them. Germline V gene lookup returns CDR1 KGHDR and CDR2 SFDVKD. CDR3 sequence: CATSVQGEISETQYF. CDR3 bases: TGTGCCACCAGTGTCCAAGGGGAGATAAGCGAGACCCAGTACTTC.

This clonotype was counted ten times or more. The chain carries TRBV28 and TRBJ2-3; 8 bases align to TRBD2. Germline trimming cut 6 bases from V and 6 bases from J; bases unmatched to any gene: 8. CDR3 length: 14 amino acids. The germline V gene has CDR1 MDHEN and CDR2 SYDVKM. CDR3 region: CASSASGTSDTQYF. In DNA form, the CDR3 reads TGTGCCAGCAGCGCCTCCGGGACTAGTGATACGCAGTATTTT.

The V call is TRBV6-1, the J call TRBJ2-2; no firm D call. The length of the CDR3 is 15 residues. Germline V gives CDR1 MNHNS, CDR2 SASEGT. Deletions cut 6 bases from V and 1 base from J, with 12 bases between. Here the CDR3 DNA reads TGTGCCAGCAGCCCCCGGGCCGGGAACACCGGGGAGCTGTTTTTT. Its translation: CASSPRAGNTGELFF.

Ten or more counts support this clonotype. The V gene is TRBV6-1, the J gene TRBJ1-2; no definite D call. V was shortened by 2 bases and J by 2 bases, with 12 bases between the two germline ends. The CDR3 has 15 residues. Germline V gene sequence: CDR1 MNHNS, CDR2 SASEGT. CDR3: CASSESSGRNYGYTF. In DNA, the CDR3 is TGTGCCAGCAGTGAAAGTAGTGGCAGAAACTATGGCTACACCTTC.

This chain connects TRBV13 to TRBJ2-3, with 9 nucleotides matching TRBD2. CDR1 PRHDT and CDR2 FYEKMQ come from the germline V gene (reference sequence). There are 18 residues in the CDR3. V lost 6 bases, J lost 0 bases, and 13 bases stayed unmatched. CDR3 loop: CASSLRRALAGSTDTQYF. The CDR3 coding sequence is TGTGCCAGCAGTTTGCGCCGCGCTCTAGCGGGAAGCACAGATACGCAGTATTTT. Full variable domain (remainder filled in from reference TRBV13 and TRBJ2-3): AAGVIQSPRHLIKEKRETATLKCYPIPRHDTVYWYQQGPGQDPQFLISFYEKMQSDKGSIPDRFSAQQFSDYHSELNMSSLELGDSALYFCASSLRRALAGSTDTQYFGPGTRLTVL.